The present T cell receptor beta chain was sequenced within a study of T cells in Graves' hyperthyroidism and ophthalmopathy. The CDR3 length is 17 residues. In germline, CDR1 is WNHNN, CDR2 SYGVQD (reference sequence). Trimming at V came to 5 bases and at J to 5 bases, leaving 16 bases not matched to a gene. The investigators amplified TCR beta CDR3 regions from RNA transcripts. Using the HTBI primer set, a first-round RT-PCR was run on the TCR CDR3. TCRdb re-called the multiplex PCR reads with MiXCR, one entry per CDR3 protein. Of some 490,000 distinct CDR3 sequences in the sample, under 25% were seen once.

The V gene is TRBV10-1, the J gene TRBJ1-2, with 8 nucleotides matching TRBD1. The TCR was taken from a woman in her 70s with Graves' ophthalmopathy. The source material was blood. CDR3 loop: CASSPGTGEEGYYGYTF. The CDR3 nucleotides read TGCGCCAGCAGTCCCGGGACAGGTGAAGAAGGGTATTATGGCTACACCTTC.